Below, 26 T cell receptor beta chains from the same sample are listed, as sequenced in a study of shared clonotypes between healthy human individuals. Assay used: immunoSEQ multiplex PCR; TCRdb lists only in-frame clones, some missing. The table shows about 1.1 million clones, with approximately 80% occurring only once. Sequences were obtained from memory CD4+ T cells from PBMCs. Subset: CD45RA-negative fraction. The source of these receptors is a man younger than 35 in good health. Some clones in this sample may be carry-over from other donors' samples.

The chain carries TRBV6-5 and TRBJ2-1, with D maybe TRBD2 (6 bases). This CDR3 comprises 15 residues. Germline CDR1 is MNHEY and CDR2 is SVGAGI. V was pared by 6 bases and J by 3 bases, with 15 bases between. The DNA of the CDR3 is TGTGCCAGCAGGGCGGGACGGGGTGGCTACAATGAGCAGTTCTTC. As protein: CASRAGRGGYNEQFF.

The table lists this clone with a few counts. The CDR3 loop reads CAWRYLSGLGEQYF. CDR3 DNA: TGTGCCTGGAGATACCTCTCCGGACTAGGCGAGCAGTACTTC. The chain joins TRBV30 to TRBJ2-7; 7 bases agree with TRBD2. Germline assignment: CDR1 GTSNPN and CDR2 SVGIG (reference sequence). The CDR3 is 14 residues long. Germline trimming cut 3 bases from V and 6 bases from J; bases unmatched to any gene: 11.

This clone was detected a few times. The chain is built from TRBV29-1 and TRBJ1-1; D perhaps matches TRBD1 (6 bases). V was shortened by 4 bases and J by 0 bases, with 15 bases between the two germline ends. Per germline, CDR1 SQVTM and CDR2 ANQGSEA. The CDR3 sequence is 15 residues long. In DNA form, the CDR3 reads TGCAGCGTTGGAATAGCCGGGACACTGAACACTGAAGCTTTCTTT. The encoded protein is CSVGIAGTLNTEAFF. Looking up the rest from reference TRBV29-1 and TRBJ1-1 gives the full variable domain: SAVISQKPSRDICQRGTSLTIQCQVDSQVTMMFWYRQQPGQSLTLIATANQGSEATYESGFVIDKFPISRPNLTFSTLTVSNMSPEDSSIYLCSVGIAGTLNTEAFFGQGTRLTVV.

V is TRBV11-1 and J is TRBJ2-7; D not resolved. This CDR3 is 14 amino acids long. The germline V gene has CDR1 SGHAT and CDR2 FQDESV (reference sequence). V was clipped by 4 bases and J by 4 bases, with 14 bases between them. The CDR3 sequence is CASSSPSLGYEQYF. CDR3 DNA: TGTGCCAGCAGCTCCCCGAGTCTCGGGTACGAGCAGTACTTC.

On this clone itself: A read error may be the cause here, since a much bigger clone is one base away. The chain is built from TRBV7-9 and TRBJ2-3; D not certain. The germline CDR1 and CDR2 sequences are SEHNR and FQNEAQ (reference sequence). The germline V and J ends were trimmed by 1 base and 0 bases, with 5 bases remaining between them. The CDR3 is made up of 14 amino acids. The CDR3 here is CASSLGISTDTQYF. The CDR3 nucleotides read TGTGCCAGCAGCTTAGGGATTAGCACAGATACGCAGTATTTT.

This chain connects TRBV13 to TRBJ2-7, with TRBD1 matching 8 bases. The germline CDR1 and CDR2 sequences are PRHDT and FYEKMQ (reference sequence). V lost 5 bases, J lost 5 bases, and 11 bases stayed unmatched. The CDR3 spans 15 residues. The CDR3 spells CASSPQGAGGHEQYF. Written as DNA, the CDR3 is TGTGCCAGCAGCCCCCAGGGGGCAGGGGGCCACGAGCAGTACTTC.

This clone was recorded a few times. The chain uses TRBV28 and TRBJ1-1; D might be TRBD1 (5 bases). CDR3 size: 13 residues. With 1 base removed from V and 8 bases from J, the gap between germline ends came to 11 bases. Per the germline V gene, CDR1 is MDHEN and CDR2 is SYDVKM. This CDR3 is CASSLLGRQEAFF. The DNA of the CDR3 is TGTGCCAGCAGTTTATTGGGGCGACAGGAAGCTTTCTTT.

This clone was found once. DNA of the CDR3: TGTGCCAGCAGTGAATGGAGAGGGGACGAGCAGTACTTC. Amino acids: CASSEWRGDEQYF. The rearrangement uses TRBV6-1 and TRBJ2-7, with D tentatively TRBD1 or TRBD2 (5 bases each). CDR1 is MNHNS and CDR2 is SASEGT in the germline V gene. Trimming stripped 2 bases from V and 5 bases from J, with 10 bases between. The CDR3 length is 13 residues.

As regards this clone: An end of the junction differs from the germline gene, which may be a read error. V is TRBV2 and J is TRBJ1-4; 12 bases are a match to TRBD1. The CDR3 has 14 amino acids. Germline V gene lookup returns CDR1 SNHLY and CDR2 FYNNEI. The CDR3 DNA reads as TGTGCCAGCGGGGGACAGGGGGCAAATGGAAAACTGTTTTTT. Its translation is CASGGQGANGKLFF.

This clone was detected only once. The rearrangement uses TRBV5-1 and TRBJ1-1; 7 nucleotides align to TRBD1. V was pared by 2 bases and J by 11 bases, with 12 bases of the junction left unmatched. Germline assignment: CDR1 SGHRS and CDR2 YFSETQ. This CDR3 has 14 residues. CDR3 DNA sequence: TGCGCCAGCAGCTTAGATTCCGGGACAGCGTTTGCTTTCTTT. Translating gives CASSLDSGTAFAFF. The full variable domain, completed using reference TRBV5-1 and TRBJ1-1, is KAGVTQTPRYLIKTRGQQVTLSCSPISGHRSVSWYQQTPGQGLQFLFEYFSETQRNKGNFPGRFSGRQFSNSRSEMNVSTLELGDSALYLCASSLDSGTAFAFFGQGTRLTVV.

The V and J genes are TRBV28 and TRBJ1-2, with 8 positions matching TRBD1. The V and J ends lost 1 base and 8 bases, in that order; junction bases with no gene match: 6. CDR3 length: 14 amino acids. The germline V gene has CDR1 MDHEN and CDR2 SYDVKM. CDR3 in amino acids: CASSLSPTGGGYTF. CDR3 sequence (DNA): TGTGCCAGCAGTTTATCCCCCACAGGGGGGGGCTACACCTTC.

This clone was counted between two and nine times. The chain has TRBV4-2 and TRBJ2-2, with D tentatively TRBD2 (5 bases). CDR1 is LGHNA, CDR2 YNFKEQ, per germline. This CDR3 is 17 amino acids long. Trimming took off 4 bases at V and 6 bases at J, with 21 bases between the two ends. DNA for the CDR3: TGTGCCAGCAGCCGCGTCCTAGCCTCCCGGTCCGCCGGGGAGCTGTTTTTT. Translating it yields CASSRVLASRSAGELFF.

The chain employs TRBV11-2 and TRBJ2-2, with TRBD1 identical over 12 bases. The CDR3 loop spans 15 amino acids. Trimming took 5 bases from V and 6 from J; bases not matched to a gene: 4. Germline V gene data show CDR1 as SGHAT and CDR2 as FQNNGV. The CDR3 DNA is TGTGCCAGCAGCGGGACAGGGGGCTTTCCCGGGGAGCTGTTTTTT. It translates to CASSGTGGFPGELFF.

The chain joins TRBV7-2 to TRBJ2-7; weak D call: TRBD2 (6 bases). Trimming took off 5 bases at V and 6 bases at J, with 17 bases between the two ends. The CDR3 is made up of 14 amino acids. Germline V gene lookup returns CDR1 SGHTA and CDR2 FQGNSA. The CDR3 is CASSTRGTRGEQYF. In DNA, the CDR3 is TGTGCCAGCAGCACCCGCGGGACCAGAGGCGAGCAGTACTTC.

This chain uses TRBV2 with TRBJ2-5; the D is unclear. This CDR3 is built from 13 residues. The V gene lost 1 base and the J gene lost 9 bases, with 12 bases spanning the gap. Per the germline V gene, CDR1 is SNHLY and CDR2 is FYNNEI. In DNA form, the CDR3 reads TGTGCCAGCAGTGAAGGGCAGTTTCAGGCCCAGTACTTC. Protein sequence: CASSEGQFQAQYF.

V gene TRBV28 combines with J gene TRBJ2-1; D may be TRBD1 (5 bases). Germline V gives CDR1 MDHEN, CDR2 SYDVKM. The V and J ends lost 8 bases and 3 bases respectively, with 17 bases between them. This CDR3 is 15 amino acids long. Written as DNA, the CDR3 is TGTGCCAGCGGTAGGGGTGGGGCAGTCTACAATGAGCAGTTCTTC. This gives the protein CASGRGGAVYNEQFF.

This clone was seen only once. The rearrangement joins TRBV27 to TRBJ2-5; D is tentatively TRBD1 or TRBD2 (5 bases each). CDR1 MNHEY and CDR2 SMNVEV come from the germline V gene (reference sequence). V lost 5 bases, J lost 4 bases, and 14 bases lay in between. The CDR3 spans 14 residues. The CDR3 region is CASSPRESGETQYF. CDR3 nucleotide sequence: TGTGCCAGCAGTCCCAGGGAGTCAGGAGAGACCCAGTACTTC.

V usage is TRBV6-1 and J usage is TRBJ1-5; D is unresolved. V was trimmed by 2 bases and J by 8 bases, leaving 13 bases between them. Germline-derived CDR1 and CDR2 are MNHNS and SASEGT. The CDR3 sequence is 14 residues long. The CDR3 protein is CASSEWWREKPQHF. For the CDR3, the DNA is TGTGCCAGCAGTGAATGGTGGCGGGAGAAGCCCCAGCATTTT.

The genes are TRBV4-2 and TRBJ1-3, with 8 bases matching TRBD1. The germline V gene encodes CDR1 LGHNA and CDR2 YNFKEQ. This CDR3 region has 16 residues. V gave up 0 bases and J gave up 3 bases; unmatched junction bases: 4. The CDR3 DNA follows: TGTGCCAGCAGCCAAGAACCGGGACAGGATGGAAACACCATATATTTT. This codes for CASSQEPGQDGNTIYF.

The V gene is TRBV19, the J gene TRBJ2-7; the match to TRBD1 covers 9 bases. The CDR3 length is 13 residues. The germline gives CDR1 LNHDA, CDR2 SQIVND (reference sequence). The V gene end was trimmed by 5 bases and the J gene end by 3 bases; junction bases not matched to a gene: 2. The CDR3 DNA is TGTGCCAGTAGTCTGGACAGGGGCTACGAGCAGTACTTC. It is translated as CASSLDRGYEQYF. The full variable domain, completed using reference TRBV19 and TRBJ2-7, is DGGITQSPKYLFRKEGQNVTLSCEQNLNHDAMYWYRQDPGQGLRLIYYSQIVNDFQKGDIAEGYSVSREKKESFPLTVTSAQKNPTAFYLCASSLDRGYEQYFGPGTRLTVT.

V gene TRBV28 combines with J gene TRBJ1-4; D is possibly TRBD1 (5 bases). The CDR3 loop spans 15 amino acids. Germline V gene data show CDR1 as MDHEN and CDR2 as SYDVKM. V lost 5 bases and J lost 3, with 13 bases in between. The CDR3 DNA reads TGTGCCAGCAGTGTGGGCGGGGCGTCTAATGAAAAACTGTTTTTT. As protein: CASSVGGASNEKLFF. The complete variable domain, with remaining parts taken from reference TRBV28 and TRBJ1-4, reads DVKVTQSSRYLVKRTGEKVFLECVQDMDHENMFWYRQDPGLGLRLIYFSYDVKMKEKGDIPEGYSVSREKKERFSLILESASTNQTSMYLCASSVGGASNEKLFFGSGTQLSVL.

This clone was recorded many times. Different DNA sequences within this sample yield the same CDR3. The chain joins TRBV7-2 to TRBJ2-5; D is perhaps TRBD2 (6 bases). The germline CDR1 and CDR2 sequences are SGHTA and FQGNSA. The CDR3 extends over 15 amino acids. The V gene lost 1 base and the J gene lost 5 bases, with 14 bases spanning the gap. CDR3 sequence reads: CASSLVLGGRETQYF. In DNA, the CDR3 is TGTGCCAGCAGCTTAGTTTTGGGGGGAAGGGAGACCCAGTACTTC. Supplemented by reference TRBV7-2 and TRBJ2-5, the full variable domain reads GAGVSQSPSNKVTEKGKDVELRCDPISGHTALYWYRQSLGQGLEFLIYFQGNSAPDKSGLPSDRFSAERTGGSVSTLTIQRTQQEDSAVYLCASSLVLGGRETQYFGPGTRLLVL.

This sequence joins TRBV5-6 and TRBJ2-5; 8 bases are a match to TRBD1. The V segment lost 4 bases and the J segment 4 bases; nucleotides outside the gene matches: 9. CDR1 is SGHDT and CDR2 is YYEEEE in the germline V gene. CDR3 length: 15 residues. In nucleotides, the CDR3 is TGTGCCAGCAGCCTTAGGACAGGGCATCGAGAGACCCAGTACTTC. Translated, it gives CASSLRTGHRETQYF. The whole variable domain, remainder taken from reference TRBV5-6 and TRBJ2-5, is DAGVTQSPTHLIKTRGQQVTLRCSPKSGHDTVSWYQQALGQGPQFIFQYYEEEERQRGNFPDRFSGHQFPNYSSELNVNALLLGDSALYLCASSLRTGHRETQYFGPGTRLLVL.

The chain links TRBV4-2 to TRBJ1-2; 11 nucleotides match TRBD1. The CDR3 has 13 amino acids. In germline, CDR1 is LGHNA, CDR2 YNFKEQ. With V trimmed by 7 bases and J by 7 bases, 5 bases remained unmatched. DNA for the CDR3: TGTGCCAGCAATGGACAGGGGGCGCTTGGCTACACCTTC. It codes for CASNGQGALGYTF.

This chain joins TRBV4-1 and TRBJ2-7; D unclear. Germline V gene lookup returns CDR1 MGHRA and CDR2 YSYEKL. The CDR3 covers 15 residues. V was pared by 3 bases and J by 3 bases, with 15 bases between. The CDR3 reads CASSHPVSGLYEQYF. The CDR3 DNA is TGCGCCAGCAGCCACCCCGTTTCGGGCCTCTACGAGCAGTACTTC.

The rearrangement joins TRBV7-3 to TRBJ2-2, with 10 bases fitting TRBD2. The CDR3 is 17 residues long. Germline CDR1 SGHTA, CDR2 FQGTGA. The V and J ends lost 4 bases and 7 bases, in that order; junction bases with no gene match: 12. The CDR3 region has the DNA TGTGCCAGCAGCTCCGCAGCTAGCGGGAGAAGAGTCGGGGAGCTGTTTTTT. Its translation: CASSSAASGRRVGELFF.